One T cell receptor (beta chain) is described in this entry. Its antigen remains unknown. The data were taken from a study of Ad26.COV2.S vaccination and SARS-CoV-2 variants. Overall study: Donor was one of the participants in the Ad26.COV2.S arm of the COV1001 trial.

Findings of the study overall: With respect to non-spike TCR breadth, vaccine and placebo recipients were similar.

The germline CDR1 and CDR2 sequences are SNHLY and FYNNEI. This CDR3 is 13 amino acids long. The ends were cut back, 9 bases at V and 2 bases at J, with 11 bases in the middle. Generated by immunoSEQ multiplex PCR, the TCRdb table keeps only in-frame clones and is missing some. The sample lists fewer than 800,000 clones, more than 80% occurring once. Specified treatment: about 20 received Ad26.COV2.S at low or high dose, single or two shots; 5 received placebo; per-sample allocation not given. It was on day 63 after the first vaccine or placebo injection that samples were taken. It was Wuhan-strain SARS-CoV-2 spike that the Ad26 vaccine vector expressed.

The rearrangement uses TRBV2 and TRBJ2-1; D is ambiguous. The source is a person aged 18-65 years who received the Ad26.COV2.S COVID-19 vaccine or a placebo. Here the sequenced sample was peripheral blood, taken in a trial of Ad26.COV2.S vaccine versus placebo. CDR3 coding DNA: TGTGCCAGTTCAACTATTACCTACAATGAGCAGTTCTTC. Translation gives CASSTITYNEQFF. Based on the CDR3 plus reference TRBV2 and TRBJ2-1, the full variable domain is EPEVTQTPSHQVTQMGQEVILRCVPISNHLYFYWYRQILGQKVEFLVSFYNNEISEKSEIFDDQFSVERPDGSNFTLKIRSTKLEDSAMYFCASSTITYNEQFFGPGTRLTVL.